A selection of T cell receptor beta chains follows, all from one sample in a study of shared clonotypes between healthy human individuals. Clones were sequenced by immunoSEQ multiplex PCR, and TCRdb holds only the in-frame ones, with some missing. The sample gives about 2 million clones, approximately 94% of which show up once; 0.85% to 1.3% is in the top ten. The specimen was naive CD8+ T cells sorted from blood. The receptors were sampled from a man younger than 30 in good health. CDR3s include the opening cysteine and the closing phenylalanine or tryptophan. The order of the fields is CDR3 protein, CDR3 DNA, CDR3 length, clone size, D gene, V gene, J gene. D genes are given only for firm matches. The size field is filled for only some rows; it gives once, few, many or a size class.

CASSPVAGVWNEQFF,TGTGCCAGCAGCCCGGTAGCGGGAGTTTGGAATGAGCAGTTCTTC,15,-,TRBD2,TRBV6-5,TRBJ2-1
CAWSIGGGYDGYTF,TGTGCCTGGAGTATCGGAGGGGGATATGATGGCTACACCTTC,14,-,-,TRBV30,TRBJ1-2
CASSDSTGAVTDTQYF,TGTGCCAGCAGCGATTCGACCGGGGCGGTCACAGATACGCAGTATTTT,16,once,-,TRBV9,TRBJ2-3
CASSPGTSGVTDTQYF,TGTGCCAGCAGCCCCGGGACTAGCGGGGTCACAGATACGCAGTATTTT,16,-,TRBD2,TRBV7-9,TRBJ2-3
CASSQVGLLGEQFF,TGCGCCAGCAGCCAAGTGGGGCTCCTGGGTGAGCAGTTCTTC,14,-,-,TRBV4-1,TRBJ2-1
CASSLGAGYNEQFF,TGTGCCAGCAGTTTAGGGGCAGGTTACAATGAGCAGTTCTTC,14,-,-,TRBV27,TRBJ2-1
CASSPERQDTQYF,TGCGCCAGCAGCCCCGAACGGCAAGATACGCAGTATTTT,13,-,-,TRBV4-3,TRBJ2-3
CASSGTSYEQYF,TGTGCCAGCAGTGGGACTAGCTACGAGCAGTACTTC,12,-,TRBD2,TRBV28,TRBJ2-7
CASRPTSGEQYF,TGTGCCAGCAGGCCGACTAGCGGCGAGCAGTACTTC,12,-,TRBD2,TRBV5-4,TRBJ2-7
CASSLAVGPFAIDGYTF,TGTGCCAGCAGCTTAGCCGTCGGGCCCTTCGCTATAGATGGCTACACCTTC,17,-,-,TRBV11-2,TRBJ1-2
CASSLGTLEQYF,TGTGCCAGCAGCTTAGGGACCCTCGAGCAGTACTTC,12,-,-,TRBV13,TRBJ2-7
CASSKREGLNSGELFF,TGTGCCAGCAGCAAGCGGGAGGGCCTCAATTCCGGGGAGCTGTTTTTT,16,-,TRBD2,TRBV9,TRBJ2-2
CASSLVGGEMNTEAFF,TGTGCCAGCAGCTTGGTGGGTGGGGAAATGAACACTGAAGCTTTCTTT,16,-,-,TRBV7-9,TRBJ1-1
CASSLDDSYEQYF,TGTGCCAGCAGCTTAGACGACTCCTACGAGCAGTACTTC,13,-,-,TRBV7-9,TRBJ2-7